The 9 T cell receptor beta chains below were found in one sample sequenced in a study of blood T cell repertoires in COVID-19. Data came from immunoSEQ multiplex PCR; TCRdb stores just in-frame clones and leaves some out. This table holds over 200,000 clones, roughly nine tenths found once. Sequencing input: peripheral blood. The receptors were gathered from a man in his forties or fifties with acute or convalescent COVID-19.

The chain joins TRBV19 to TRBJ2-3; maybe TRBD2 (6 bases). This CDR3 is 15 amino acids long. The V gene's germline CDR1 is LNHDA and CDR2 SQIVND (reference sequence). V was pared by 0 bases and J by 5 bases, with 12 bases between. This CDR3 is CASSIDQTSLDTQYF. As DNA, the CDR3 is TGTGCCAGTAGTATAGATCAAACTAGCTTAGATACGCAGTATTTT.

This chain joins TRBV7-2 and TRBJ2-3; maybe TRBD1 (5 bases). Trimming took 1 base from V and 5 from J, leaving 13 bases between them. The CDR3 is 15 residues long. Per the germline V gene, CDR1 is SGHTA and CDR2 is FQGNSA. This chain's CDR3 is CASSLVGAQGDTQYF. In DNA form, the CDR3 reads TGTGCCAGCAGCTTAGTAGGGGCCCAGGGAGATACGCAGTATTTT.

The chain links TRBV2 to TRBJ1-1, with 7 nucleotides matching TRBD1. V lost 6 bases, J lost 1 base, and 5 bases stayed unmatched. There are 14 residues in the CDR3. Per the germline V gene, CDR1 is SNHLY and CDR2 is FYNNEI. CDR3 DNA sequence: TGTGCCAGCAGCGCAGGGGGAGAGAACACTGAAGCTTTCTTT. Translation gives CASSAGGENTEAFF.

The chain couples TRBV6-1 to TRBJ1-5; D is possibly TRBD1 (6 bases). The CDR3 sequence is 15 residues long. V lost 3 bases and J 3 bases, leaving 12 bases between the germline ends. Germline CDR1 MNHNS, CDR2 SASEGT. The CDR3 is CASSDRTELNQPQHF. Here the CDR3 DNA reads TGTGCCAGCAGTGATAGGACAGAGCTCAATCAGCCCCAGCATTTT.

V gene TRBV12-3 or TRBV12-4 combines with J gene TRBJ2-7; D gene uncertain. This CDR3 has 13 residues. V lost 7 bases, J lost 0 bases, and 10 bases lay in between. The CDR3 loop is CASTHGSSYEQYF. DNA for the CDR3: TGTGCCAGCACCCACGGTAGCTCCTACGAGCAGTACTTC.

The chain combines TRBV5-8 with TRBJ2-5, with D perhaps TRBD2 (6 bases). Trimming took 5 bases from V and 1 from J, leaving 9 bases between them. The germline CDR1 and CDR2 sequences are SGHTS and YDEGEE. The CDR3 extends over 13 amino acids. The CDR3 loop is CASSAGLQETQYF. The CDR3 DNA sequence: TGTGCCAGCAGTGCGGGACTCCAAGAGACCCAGTACTTC.

The gene calls are TRBV11-2 and TRBJ1-6, with 7 bases matching TRBD1. The junction had 9 bases not matched to a gene; V was cut back by 8 bases and J by 8 bases. The CDR3 spans 14 residues. Germline loops: CDR1 SGHAT, CDR2 FQNNGV. In DNA, the CDR3 is TGTGCCAGCGCTAACCAGGGACAGTATTCACCCCTCCACTTT. Translation gives CASANQGQYSPLHF. Full variable domain (rest looked up from reference TRBV11-2 and TRBJ1-6): EAGVAQSPRYKIIEKRQSVAFWCNPISGHATLYWYQQILGQGPKLLIQFQNNGVVDDSQLPKDRFSAERLKGVDSTLKIQPAKLEDSAVYLCASANQGQYSPLHFGNGTRLTVT.

There are a few counts of this clone. The chain carries TRBV4-1 and TRBJ2-7; 7 nucleotides line up with TRBD1. Losses at the gene ends were 10 bases for V and 1 base for J; bases not matched to a gene: 4. The CDR3 length is 12 residues. Germline CDR1 and CDR2: MGHRA and YSYEKL. The CDR3 DNA reads TGCGCCACTCGGGACAGTTCCTACGAGCAGTACTTC. Translated, it gives CATRDSSYEQYF.

V is TRBV4-1 and J is TRBJ1-1; the D is unclear. Trimming removed 0 bases from V and 7 bases from J, with 12 bases in between. Germline V gene lookup returns CDR1 MGHRA and CDR2 YSYEKL. This CDR3 spans 14 amino acids. The CDR3 nucleotides are TGCGCCAGCAGCCAAGATCCCCTACGAATTGAAGCTTTCTTT. Its translation: CASSQDPLRIEAFF.